This T cell receptor beta chain was retrieved from a study of PD-L1 blockade in urothelial cancer. Turning to the study itself: Each participant's history included 0 to 3 prior chemotherapy regimens.

CDR1 is MDHEN and CDR2 is SYDVKM in the germline V gene. The length of the CDR3 is 16 residues. Losses at the gene ends were 6 bases for V and 5 bases for J; bases not matched to a gene: 15. Regarding time point: pretreatment peripheral blood. Clones were sequenced by immunoSEQ multiplex PCR, and TCRdb holds only the in-frame ones, with some missing. Seen here are about 81,000 clones, around four fifths observed once, and the top ten hold more than 6.5%. Sequenced here: PBMCs, sampled around atezolizumab (anti-PD-L1) treatment. The receptor was isolated from a man in his forties with urothelial cancer. The chain recombines TRBV28 with TRBJ2-5, with 7 bases matching TRBD1. The CDR3 DNA reads as TGTGCCAGCAGCCCTTTCTTTAGGGGGCATCGGGAGACCCAGTACTTC. Residues: CASSPFFRGHRETQYF. Together with reference TRBV28 and TRBJ2-5, the CDR3 gives the full variable domain: DVKVTQSSRYLVKRTGEKVFLECVQDMDHENMFWYRQDPGLGLRLIYFSYDVKMKEKGDIPEGYSVSREKKERFSLILESASTNQTSMYLCASSPFFRGHRETQYFGPGTRLLVL.